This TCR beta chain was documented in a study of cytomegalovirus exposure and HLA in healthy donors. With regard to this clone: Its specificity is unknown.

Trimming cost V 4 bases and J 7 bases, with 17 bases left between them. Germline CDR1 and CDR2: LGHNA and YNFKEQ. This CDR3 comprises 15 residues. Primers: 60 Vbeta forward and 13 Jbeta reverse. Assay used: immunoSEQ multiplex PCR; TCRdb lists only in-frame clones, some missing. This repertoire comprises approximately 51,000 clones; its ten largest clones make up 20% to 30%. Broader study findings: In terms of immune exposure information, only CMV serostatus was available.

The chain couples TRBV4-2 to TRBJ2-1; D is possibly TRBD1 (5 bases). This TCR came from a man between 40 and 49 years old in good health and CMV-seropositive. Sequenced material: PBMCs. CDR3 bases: TGTGCCAGCAGCCCAGGCAGGATTTCAGGGAATGAGCAGTTCTTC. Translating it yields CASSPGRISGNEQFF.